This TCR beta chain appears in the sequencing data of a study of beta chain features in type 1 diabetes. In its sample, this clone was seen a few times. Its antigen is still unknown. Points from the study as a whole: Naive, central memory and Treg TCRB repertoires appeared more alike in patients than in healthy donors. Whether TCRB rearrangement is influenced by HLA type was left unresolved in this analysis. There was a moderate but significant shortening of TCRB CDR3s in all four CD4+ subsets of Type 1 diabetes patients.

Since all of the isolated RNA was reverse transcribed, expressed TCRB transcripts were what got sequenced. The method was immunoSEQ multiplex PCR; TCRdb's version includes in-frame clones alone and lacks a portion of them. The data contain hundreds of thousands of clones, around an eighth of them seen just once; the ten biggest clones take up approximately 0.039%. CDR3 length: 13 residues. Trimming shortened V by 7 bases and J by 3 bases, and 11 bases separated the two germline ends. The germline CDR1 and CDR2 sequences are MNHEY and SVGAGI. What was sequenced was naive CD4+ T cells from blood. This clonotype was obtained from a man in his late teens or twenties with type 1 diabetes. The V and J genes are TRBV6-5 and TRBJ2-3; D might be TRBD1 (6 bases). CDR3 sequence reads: CASTGTGTDTQYF. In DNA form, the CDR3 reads TGTGCCAGCACGGGAACAGGGACAGATACGCAGTATTTT.